This is a list of T cell receptor beta chains from one sample in a study of response to subunit inactivated influenza vaccine. TCRdb independently ran MiXCR on the RT-PCR reads; one entry per CDR3 protein. Seen here are a few hundred thousand distinct CDR3 sequences, less than 15% observed once, and the top ten hold around 10%. This specimen consisted of PBMCs from blood, obtained 11 to 12 days after vaccination. Receptors were obtained from a man aged 50 to 59 who received an inactivated influenza vaccine. CDR3s leave out the opening cysteine and the closing phenylalanine or tryptophan. The order of the fields is J gene, V gene, CDR3 protein.

TRBJ1-1 TRBV5-4 ASSVDRANTEAF
TRBJ2-7 TRBV20-1 SARELGSGLAYEQY
TRBJ1-3 TRBV7-7 ASSPGVAGGNTIY
TRBJ2-5 TRBV5-1 ASSSIRGLQETQY
TRBJ2-7 TRBV5-1 ASSLGSGSTFSYEQY
TRBJ2-1 TRBV29-1 SVEGQGYWGSYNEQF
TRBJ2-3 TRBV12-3/TRBV12-4 ASSFGEDTQY
TRBJ2-3 TRBV9 ASSAPGLLRSDTQY
TRBJ2-1 TRBV24-1 ATSVGGTGLREQF
TRBJ2-7 TRBV20-1 SARRTGGYEQY
TRBJ2-1 TRBV10-3 AISEGWTKRLAGIEQF
TRBJ2-3 TRBV15 ATSRDPGMADTQY
TRBJ2-5 TRBV12-3/TRBV12-4 ASSLGTSKETQY
TRBJ1-2 TRBV7-9 ASSFGEGDGYT
TRBJ2-4 TRBV6-2/TRBV6-3 ASSAGTGDNLRKNIQY
TRBJ2-1 TRBV10-2 ASNQGGVEQF
TRBJ2-7 TRBV18 ASTTPGSTYEQY
TRBJ1-2 TRBV29-1 SVRRQAGYGYT
TRBJ1-6 TRBV5-5 ASSLAIGFNSPLH
TRBJ2-1 TRBV28 ASSDTSGGMYEQF
TRBJ2-1 TRBV28 ASSSGTGGRNEQF
TRBJ2-2 TRBV12-3/TRBV12-4 ASSYTGNTGELF
TRBJ2-7 TRBV5-1 ASSLARGSYEQY
TRBJ2-1 TRBV6-6 ASRRFEQF
TRBJ2-7 TRBV20-1 SARGRSLSYEQY
TRBJ1-2 TRBV20-1 SAAGGGGYT
TRBJ1-4 TRBV2 ASSQFEKLF
TRBJ2-7 TRBV7-2 ASSLGATNTYEQY
TRBJ2-1 TRBV10-3 AISAGQGMYNEQF
TRBJ2-7 TRBV5-1 ASSFGTGMDEQY
TRBJ2-7 TRBV5-1 ASSLEFDRTYEQY
TRBJ2-3 TRBV20-1 SARFPGTDTQY
TRBJ2-4 TRBV2 ASSSQGLAKNIQY
TRBJ2-7 TRBV28 ASSLTGRVYEQY
TRBJ2-7 TRBV11-2 ASSLDRGPWEQY
TRBJ2-5 TRBV4-1 ASSQEGAVWAETQY